This entry lists 21 T cell receptor beta chains sequenced from one sample in a study of blood T cell repertoires in COVID-19. Clones were read by immunoSEQ multiplex PCR, and TCRdb kept only the in-frame ones, dropping some. The table lists around 94,000 clones, about 88% of them singletons. Sequences were obtained from peripheral blood. These receptors originate from a man of 80 years or more with acute or convalescent COVID-19.

This clone was observed once. The V call is TRBV5-1, the J call TRBJ1-2; D is possibly TRBD1 (6 bases). The CDR3 covers 11 residues. V was clipped by 6 bases and J by 7 bases, with 10 bases between them. The germline V gene encodes CDR1 SGHRS and CDR2 YFSETQ. In DNA form, the CDR3 reads TGCGCCAGCATGACCAGGGGTGGCTACACCTTC. Protein sequence: CASMTRGGYTF. Full variable domain (remainder filled in from reference TRBV5-1 and TRBJ1-2): KAGVTQTPRYLIKTRGQQVTLSCSPISGHRSVSWYQQTPGQGLQFLFEYFSETQRNKGNFPGRFSGRQFSNSRSEMNVSTLELGDSALYLCASMTRGGYTFGSGTRLTVV.

The rearrangement links TRBV2 to TRBJ2-1; 7 bases are shared with TRBD2. CDR1 SNHLY and CDR2 FYNNEI come from the germline V gene. With 2 bases clipped from V and 9 bases from J, the junction kept 19 bases outside the gene matches. There are 18 residues in the CDR3. The CDR3 sequence: CASSEQGGSFPDGGEQFF. Here the CDR3 DNA reads TGTGCCAGCAGTGAACAGGGCGGGAGCTTCCCGGATGGGGGTGAGCAGTTCTTC.

The chain recombines TRBV11-2 with TRBJ2-6; maybe TRBD2 (5 bases). The V gene lost 10 bases and the J gene lost 0 bases, with 13 bases spanning the gap. This CDR3 spans 15 amino acids. CDR1 SGHAT and CDR2 FQNNGV come from the germline V gene. The DNA for the CDR3 is TGTGCCACAGCGGTCCCGGGCTCTGGGGCCAACGTCCTGACTTTC. This codes for CATAVPGSGANVLTF. The whole variable domain, remainder taken from reference TRBV11-2 and TRBJ2-6, is EAGVAQSPRYKIIEKRQSVAFWCNPISGHATLYWYQQILGQGPKLLIQFQNNGVVDDSQLPKDRFSAERLKGVDSTLKIQPAKLEDSAVYLCATAVPGSGANVLTFGAGSRLTVL.

The chain carries TRBV28 and TRBJ1-2; 10 bases align to TRBD1. V shed 3 bases and J 10 bases; nucleotides not matched to a gene: 5. Germline assignment: CDR1 MDHEN and CDR2 SYDVKM. The CDR3 runs to 13 residues. CDR3 loop: CASSFRTGGDYTF. DNA for the CDR3: TGTGCCAGCAGTTTTCGGACAGGGGGGGACTACACCTTC.

This clone was observed a single time. The chain has TRBV11-2 and TRBJ2-2; D is unclear. The length of the CDR3 is 12 residues. Trimming shortened V by 4 bases and J by 8 bases, and 8 bases separated the two germline ends. The germline gives CDR1 SGHAT, CDR2 FQNNGV. CDR3 residues: CASSSLTGELFF. CDR3 in DNA: TGTGCCAGCAGCTCACTAACAGGGGAGCTGTTTTTT. Drawing the rest from reference TRBV11-2 and TRBJ2-2, the complete variable domain is EAGVAQSPRYKIIEKRQSVAFWCNPISGHATLYWYQQILGQGPKLLIQFQNNGVVDDSQLPKDRFSAERLKGVDSTLKIQPAKLEDSAVYLCASSSLTGELFFGEGSRLTVL.

This chain links TRBV6-2 or TRBV6-3 with TRBJ2-7, with 9 bases matching TRBD2. With V trimmed by 6 bases and J by 7 bases, 10 bases remained unmatched. The CDR3 is made up of 14 amino acids. CDR1 and CDR2 (germline): MNHEY, SVGEGT. The CDR3 region is CASSPKTSGQEQYF. CDR3 sequence (DNA): TGTGCCAGCAGCCCTAAAACTAGCGGGCAAGAGCAGTACTTC.

The genes are TRBV20-1 and TRBJ2-3, with D unclear. This CDR3 region has 11 residues. V lost 7 bases to trimming and J lost 3 bases, with 8 bases between them. Germline V gives CDR1 DFQATT, CDR2 SNEGSKA (reference sequence). CDR3 residues: CSVSWTDTQYF. CDR3 sequence (DNA): TGCAGTGTGAGCTGGACAGATACGCAGTATTTT.

V and J are TRBV19 and TRBJ2-5; TRBD2 agrees at 12 bases. Germline values: CDR1 LNHDA, CDR2 SQIVND (reference sequence). The CDR3 extends over 15 amino acids. With 8 bases clipped from V and 2 bases from J, the junction kept 6 bases outside the gene matches. For the CDR3, the DNA is TGTGCCAGTCAACGGACTAGCGGGGTGCAAGAGACCCAGTACTTC. The encoded protein is CASQRTSGVQETQYF.

This clone was found once. This chain connects TRBV5-5 to TRBJ2-1, with 8 bases that match TRBD2. Germline-derived CDR1 and CDR2 are SGHKS and YYEKEE (reference sequence). V was clipped by 4 bases and J by 5 bases; unmatched bases: 8. CDR3 size: 15 residues. The CDR3 reads CASSITSGPHNEQFF. In nucleotides, the CDR3 is TGTGCCAGCAGCATAACTAGCGGTCCCCACAATGAGCAGTTCTTC. Supplemented by reference TRBV5-5 and TRBJ2-1, the full variable domain reads DAGVTQSPTHLIKTRGQQVTLRCSPISGHKSVSWYQQVLGQGPQFIFQYYEKEERGRGNFPDRFSARQFPNYSSELNVNALLLGDSALYLCASSITSGPHNEQFFGPGTRLTVL.

The J gene is TRBJ2-7, the V gene TRBV7-2; 14 bases are a match to TRBD2. The CDR3 contains 15 residues. Germline V CDR1 and CDR2: SGHTA, FQGNSA. V lost 4 bases to trimming and J lost 6 bases; unmatched junction nucleotides: 5. The CDR3 nucleotides read TGTGCCAGCAGCTCGACTAGCGGGAGGGTCTTCGAGCAGTACTTC. Encoded protein: CASSSTSGRVFEQYF.

The chain uses TRBV9 and TRBJ2-3; 15 bases map to TRBD2. J gave up 12 bases and V 4 bases, and 6 bases lay outside the gene matches. The CDR3 sequence is 14 residues long. Germline CDR1 is SGDLS and CDR2 is YYNGEE. This chain's CDR3 is CASSTGLAGGEQYF. In nucleotides, the CDR3 is TGTGCCAGCAGCACTGGACTAGCGGGAGGGGAACAGTATTTT.

V gene TRBV4-3 combines with J gene TRBJ2-4, with TRBD1 as a possible D gene (6 bases). V was cut by 4 bases and J by 9 bases, with 16 bases left in between. Germline V gene sequence: CDR1 LGHNA, CDR2 YSLEER. The CDR3 is 14 residues long. In DNA, the CDR3 is TGCGCCAGCAGCCGTGGGGGCGCAAGGACCATTCAGTACTTC. Translating gives CASSRGGARTIQYF.

V gene TRBV9 combines with J gene TRBJ1-3; 7 nucleotides match TRBD1. Germline assignment: CDR1 SGDLS and CDR2 YYNGEE. This CDR3 is 15 amino acids long. The V segment lost 3 bases and the J segment 0 bases; nucleotides outside the gene matches: 3. CDR3 coding DNA: TGTGCCAGCAGCGCGACAGGGCTCTCTGGAAACACCATATATTTT. This sequence encodes CASSATGLSGNTIYF. Combining the CDR3 with reference TRBV9 and TRBJ1-3 gives the whole variable domain DSGVTQTPKHLITATGQRVTLRCSPRSGDLSVYWYQQSLDQGLQFLIQYYNGEERAKGNILERFSAQQFPDLHSELNLSSLELGDSALYFCASSATGLSGNTIYFGEGSWLTVV.

This clone is a singleton in its sample. The chain links TRBV9 to TRBJ2-2, with D unresolved. CDR1 is SGDLS, CDR2 YYNGEE, per germline. This CDR3 is 17 amino acids long. V was trimmed by 0 bases and J by 4 bases, leaving 16 bases between them. The CDR3 DNA sequence: TGTGCCAGCAGCGTAGCTCTTCCAGCGATGGGCACCGGGGAGCTGTTTTTT. Residues: CASSVALPAMGTGELFF.

CDR3 in amino acids: CASSSGTSGPFKQYF. The CDR3 nucleotides read TGTGCCAGCAGTTCCGGGACTAGCGGACCTTTTAAGCAGTACTTC. This rearrangement joins TRBV28 to TRBJ2-7; 11 positions match TRBD2. From germline, CDR1 is MDHEN and CDR2 SYDVKM. Trimming removed 4 bases from V and 8 bases from J; junction bases left unmatched: 10. This CDR3 spans 15 amino acids.

This rearrangement joins TRBV6-2 or TRBV6-3 to TRBJ1-3; D gene uncertain. Judging by the DNA end, TRBJ2-2 fits better; the J call may be wrong. The CDR3 sequence is 14 residues long. Germline V gene data show CDR1 as MNHEY and CDR2 as SVGEGT. CDR3 protein: CASSYSGASGELFF. The CDR3, as DNA: TGTGCCAGCAGTTACTCGGGCGCGAGCGGGGAGCTGTTTTTT.

This rearrangement joins TRBV5-6 to TRBJ2-7, with TRBD2 as a possible D gene (5 bases). CDR1 is SGHDT, CDR2 YYEEEE, per germline. The CDR3 length is 14 residues. V gave up 6 bases and J gave up 4 bases, with 17 bases separating them. In DNA form, the CDR3 reads TGTGCCAGCACTGGTATAAGAGGGAGATACGAGCAGTACTTC. Protein product: CASTGIRGRYEQYF.

The chain joins TRBV1 to TRBJ2-3; TRBD2 is taken as the D call from the table, unchecked against the DNA. TRBV1 is listed as a pseudogene. The CDR3 is made up of 17 amino acids. The CDR3 DNA is TGCACCAGCAGCCAAGATTGGAGTTGGAGGAGCACAGATACGCAGTATTTT. This translates into CTSSQDWSWRSTDTQYF.

The J gene is TRBJ1-1, the V gene TRBV5-1, with D tentatively TRBD1 (5 bases). The length of the CDR3 is 14 residues. Germline assignment: CDR1 SGHRS and CDR2 YFSETQ. Trimming cost V 4 bases and J 4 bases, with 14 bases left between them. The CDR3 protein is CASSALQGGTEAFF. DNA for the CDR3: TGCGCCAGCAGCGCACTCCAGGGCGGCACTGAAGCTTTCTTT.

The CDR3 is CASSLDRGAHNEQFF. In nucleotides, the CDR3 is TGTGCCAGCAGCTTAGACAGGGGGGCACACAATGAGCAGTTCTTC. The chain combines TRBV5-6 with TRBJ2-1, with 9 positions matching TRBD1. Germline values: CDR1 SGHDT, CDR2 YYEEEE. The CDR3 loop spans 15 amino acids. Trimming cost V 2 bases and J 5 bases; bases outside gene matches: 5.

V and J are TRBV9 and TRBJ2-3, with D tentatively TRBD2 (6 bases). Trimming left V 0 bases short and J 1 base short, with 9 bases between. The CDR3 is 15 amino acids. The germline gives CDR1 SGDLS, CDR2 YYNGEE. The CDR3 loop reads CASSVGGVGTDTQYF. CDR3 DNA: TGTGCCAGCAGCGTAGGGGGGGTTGGCACAGATACGCAGTATTTT.